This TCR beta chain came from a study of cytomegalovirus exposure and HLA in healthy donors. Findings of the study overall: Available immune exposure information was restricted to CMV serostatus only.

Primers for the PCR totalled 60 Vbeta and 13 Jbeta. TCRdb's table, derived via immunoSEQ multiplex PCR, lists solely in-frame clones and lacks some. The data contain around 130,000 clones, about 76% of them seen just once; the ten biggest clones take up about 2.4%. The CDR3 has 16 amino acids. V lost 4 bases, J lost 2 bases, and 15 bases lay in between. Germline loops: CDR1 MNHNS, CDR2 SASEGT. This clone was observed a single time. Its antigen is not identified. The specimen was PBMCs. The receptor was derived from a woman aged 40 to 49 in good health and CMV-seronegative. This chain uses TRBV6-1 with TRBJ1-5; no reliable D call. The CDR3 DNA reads TGTGCCAGCAGTGGAAAGGGAGGGTCGGGCAATCAGCCCCAGCATTTT. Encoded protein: CASSGKGGSGNQPQHF.